Described below is a single T cell receptor (beta chain) sequence and its context. Its matching antigen is unknown. The CDR3 has 15 residues. The V segment lost 6 bases and the J segment 6 bases; nucleotides outside the gene matches: 7. The germline V gene has CDR1 MDHEN and CDR2 SYDVKM. The treatment here: approximately 9-day PBMC culture with coronavirus spike peptide pools or control peptides (ViraFEST assay). The sample comes from a study of vaccination and CD4 T cells after COVID-19. Cultured CD4+ T cell DNA was sequenced using the Oncomine TCR Beta short-read assay. MiXCR, run by TCRdb on the PCR reads, gives a single entry per CDR3 protein. The sample records some 8,500 distinct CDR3 sequences, approximately 50% being singletons.

The receptor was derived from a human donor who had recovered from COVID-19. The chain has TRBV28 and TRBJ2-7; 14 positions agree with TRBD2. The sequenced material came from CD4+ T cells from blood, cultured in vitro. The CDR3 loop reads CASSSGTSGSSEQYF. The CDR3 DNA sequence: TGTGCCAGCAGCTCCGGGACTAGCGGGAGTAGCGAGCAGTACTTC.